This T cell receptor beta chain was recovered during a study of monozygotic twins with inflammatory bowel disease. Overall study findings and caveats: Twin concordance left repertoire similarity unchanged, with limited power a possible explanation for this lack of difference.

Every TCR library consumed 3500 ng of total RNA. Two nested PCRs, run for approximately 17 and 9 cycles, were applied to TCRalpha and TCRbeta cDNA. For each CDR3 protein, TCRdb gives one entry from its re-call of the 5' RACE reads, without DNA. The specimen's table records approximately 400,000 distinct CDR3 sequences. Turning to this clonotype: Its matching antigen is unknown.

Blood (2.5 ml) was collected from every donor individually. The TCR comes from a human donor with ulcerative colitis or Crohn's disease, or a healthy co-twin of an affected twin (not recorded which). Sequencing input: blood.

CDR3 protein: CATSDSLAGATDTQYF. The chain combines TRBV24-1 with TRBJ2-3; as DNA is missing, the TRBD2 call by TCRdb cannot be tested. The CDR3 consists of 16 residues. The germline gives CDR1 KGHDR, CDR2 SFDVKD.